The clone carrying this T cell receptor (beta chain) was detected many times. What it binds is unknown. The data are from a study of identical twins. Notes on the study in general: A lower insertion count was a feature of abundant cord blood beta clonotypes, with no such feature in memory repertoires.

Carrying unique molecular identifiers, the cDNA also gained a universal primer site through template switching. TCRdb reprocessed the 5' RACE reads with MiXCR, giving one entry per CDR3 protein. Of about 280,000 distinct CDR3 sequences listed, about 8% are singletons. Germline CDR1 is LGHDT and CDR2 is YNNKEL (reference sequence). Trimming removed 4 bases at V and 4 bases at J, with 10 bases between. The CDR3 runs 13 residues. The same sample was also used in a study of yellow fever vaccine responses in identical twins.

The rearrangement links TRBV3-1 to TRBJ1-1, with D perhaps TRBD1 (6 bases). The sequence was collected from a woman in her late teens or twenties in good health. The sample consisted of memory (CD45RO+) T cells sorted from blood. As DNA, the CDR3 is TGTGCCAGCAGCCTCAGGGGCAGCACTGAAGCTTTCTTT. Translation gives CASSLRGSTEAFF.